The sequence of this T cell receptor beta chain was determined in a study of shared clonotypes between healthy human individuals. Assay: immunoSEQ multiplex PCR; the TCRdb copy retains only in-frame clones and omits some. The sample lists 2 million to 3 million clones; roughly 93% were seen once. Each sample came from a Caucasian adult donor living in Nashville, Tennessee. CD4+ cells underwent separation, giving CD45RA+ naive and CD45RA-negative memory subsets. Looked up from germline, CDR1 is MDHEN and CDR2 is SYDVKM. The CDR3 loop spans 13 amino acids. The trim removed 5 bases at V and 8 bases at J, leaving 7 bases unmatched.

The clonotype originates from a man younger than 30 in good health. Some clones in this sample may be carry-over from other donors' samples. The chain is built from TRBV28 and TRBJ1-2, with TRBD1 matching 8 bases. What was sequenced was naive CD4+ T cells from PBMCs. This sample's subset: CD45RA+ positively selected. The CDR3 sequence is CASSPQGAGGYTF. For the CDR3, the DNA is TGTGCCAGCAGTCCTCAGGGGGCAGGGGGCTACACCTTC.